This entry concerns a single TCR beta chain. The sample belongs to a study of blood T cell repertoires in COVID-19. The overall study: Specimens from acute and convalescent COVID-19 originated in the United States, Italy and Spain. PBMCs, B-cell-depleted T cells, or T cells provided the cDNA or gDNA that made up the material.

In the original processing: The assay estimated nucleated cells by amplifying reference gene primers. Profiling relied on immunoSEQ multiplex PCR, and the TCRdb table lists in-frame clones only, not all of them. V, J and clone size reflect that table, while D and trimming were determined from the DNA. The data show about 180,000 clones, with around 83% seen just once and less than 3% held by the top ten. This CDR3 has 15 residues. Germline-derived CDR1 and CDR2 are MNHNY and SVGAGI (reference sequence). Losses at the gene ends were 3 bases for V and 3 bases for J; bases not matched to a gene: 4. The specimen was peripheral blood. The clonotype originates from a woman aged 25 to 39 with active or convalescent COVID-19. This rearrangement joins TRBV6-6 to TRBJ1-2; TRBD1 matches 10 bases. The CDR3 region is CASSYYGTGDYGYTF. CDR3 DNA sequence: TGTGCCAGCAGTTATTACGGGACAGGGGACTATGGCTACACCTTC.